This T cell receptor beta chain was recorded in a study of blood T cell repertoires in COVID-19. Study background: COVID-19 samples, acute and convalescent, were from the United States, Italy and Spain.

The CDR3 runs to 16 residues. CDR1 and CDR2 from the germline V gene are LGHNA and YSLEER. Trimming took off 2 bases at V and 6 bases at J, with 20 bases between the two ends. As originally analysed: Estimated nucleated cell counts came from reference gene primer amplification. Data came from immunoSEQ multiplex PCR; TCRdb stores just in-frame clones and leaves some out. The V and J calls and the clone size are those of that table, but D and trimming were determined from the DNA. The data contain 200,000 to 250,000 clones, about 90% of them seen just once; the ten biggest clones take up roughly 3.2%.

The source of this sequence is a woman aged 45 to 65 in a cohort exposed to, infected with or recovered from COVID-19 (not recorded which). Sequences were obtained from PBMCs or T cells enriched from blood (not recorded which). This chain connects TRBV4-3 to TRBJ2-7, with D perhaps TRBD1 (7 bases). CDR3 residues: CASSQSGAGGATEQYF. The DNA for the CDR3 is TGCGCCAGCAGCCAATCGGGGGCAGGGGGAGCTACCGAGCAGTACTTC.